The text below deals with one TCR beta chain. Original processing notes: Counts of nucleated cells, estimated from reference gene primer amplification, were obtained. Clones were sequenced by immunoSEQ multiplex PCR, and TCRdb holds only the in-frame ones, with some missing. From that table come the V and J calls and clone size; the DNA was used to work out D and trimming. The sample includes under 300,000 clones, 88% of them seen just once. Residents of about two dozen US areas, aged roughly 18 to 90 years, made up the participants. The data stem from a study of blood T cell repertoires in COVID-19. The overall study: Sites in the United States, Italy and Spain provided acute and convalescent COVID-19 samples.

The CDR3 has 14 residues. Germline CDR1 reads GTSNPN; CDR2 reads SVGIG (reference sequence). Trimming removed 4 bases at V and 3 bases at J, with 12 bases between. The sequence came from a middle-aged woman who had been exposed to COVID-19. The sequenced sample consisted of PBMCs or T cells enriched from blood (not recorded which). The chain joins TRBV30 to TRBJ2-2, with a tentative D call TRBD1 (6 bases). CDR3 in amino acids: CAWTTDRYTGELFF. CDR3 bases: TGTGCCTGGACCACAGACAGGTACACCGGGGAGCTGTTTTTT.